This section outlines one T cell receptor (beta chain) sequence together with its context. The data are from a study of technical replicates of blood from a handful of donors. The protocol was immunoSEQ multiplex PCR, while the TCRdb copy is restricted to in-frame clones and leaves out a portion. The table lists roughly 52,000 clones, roughly 95% of them singletons. V was pared by 6 bases and J by 4 bases, with 13 bases between. The CDR3 extends over 13 amino acids. CDR1 is MNHNS, CDR2 SASEGT, per germline. The chain is built from TRBV6-1 and TRBJ2-7, with D possibly TRBD2 on 6 matching bases. Sequencing was done on a sample of PBMCs. The TCR originated in a human donor in good health. Some clones in this sample may be carry-over from other donors' samples. The CDR3, as DNA: TGTGCCAGCAGGGCTAGCGAGTTTTACGAGCAGTACTTC. Translating it yields CASRASEFYEQYF.